Shown below are 14 T cell receptor beta chains from a single sample sequenced in a study of identical twins. TCRdb passed the 5' RACE reads through MiXCR, listing each CDR3 protein once. The profile shows roughly 720,000 distinct CDR3 sequences, 15% to 20% of them singletons. The same sample was also studied in work on T cells expressing NK-cell markers.

Sequencing was carried out using PBMCs. Source of these receptors: a woman between 18 and 29 years old in good health.

The chain uses TRBV29-1 and TRBJ1-2; a weak D match, TRBD1 (5 bases). Trimming cost V 3 bases and J 8 bases, with 16 bases left between them. This CDR3 region has 13 residues. Germline CDR1 SQVTM, CDR2 ANQGSEA. The CDR3 DNA is TGCAGCGTTGAGGAGATGGGGCTTGGAGGCTACACCTTC. It encodes CSVEEMGLGGYTF.

The rearrangement joins TRBV29-1 to TRBJ2-5; 11 nucleotides agree with TRBD2. This CDR3 spans 13 amino acids. Per the germline V gene, CDR1 is SQVTM and CDR2 is ANQGSEA. The junction had 5 bases not matched to a gene; V was cut back by 6 bases and J by 5 bases. The DNA of the CDR3 is TGCAGCGTGCTACTAGCGGGAGTTGAGACCCAGTACTTC. It codes for CSVLLAGVETQYF.

There are a few counts of this clonotype. V usage is TRBV20-1 and J usage is TRBJ2-3, with 9 nucleotides matching TRBD2. V dropped 5 bases and J dropped 10; count of bases not matched to a gene: 13. Germline V gene lookup returns CDR1 DFQATT and CDR2 SNEGSKA (reference sequence). The CDR3 is 14 residues long. CDR3 nucleotides: TGCAGTGCTGGCCGTGATTTTAGCGGGGGAGCGCAGTATTTT. It encodes CSAGRDFSGGAQYF.

The rearrangement uses TRBV18 and TRBJ2-7; D might be TRBD1 (6 bases). V lost 3 bases, J lost 5 bases, and 8 bases lay in between. The CDR3 has 12 residues. From germline, CDR1 is KGHSH and CDR2 LQKENI. The CDR3 DNA reads as TGTGCCAGCTCACCGGGACACGACGAGCAGTACTTC. This gives the protein CASSPGHDEQYF. Drawing the rest from reference TRBV18 and TRBJ2-7, the complete variable domain is NAGVMQNPRHLVRRRGQEARLRCSPMKGHSHVYWYRQLPEEGLKFMVYLQKENIIDESGMPKERFSAEFPKEGPSILRIQQVVRGDSAAYFCASSPGHDEQYFGPGTRLTVT.

This clonotype was detected only a few times. The DNA of the CDR3 is TGTGCCAGCAGCTGGTCGGCCGGCGAGCAGTACTTC. Translating gives CASSWSAGEQYF. The chain couples TRBV7-2 to TRBJ2-7; D remains unclear. V was trimmed by 4 bases and J by 6 bases, leaving 10 bases between them. The CDR3 runs 12 residues. Germline loops: CDR1 SGHTA, CDR2 FQGNSA.

This clonotype was seen more than once but under ten times. This chain links TRBV20-1 with TRBJ1-1; no clear D. V lost 6 bases and J 5 bases, leaving 19 bases between the germline ends. This CDR3 is 14 amino acids long. In germline, CDR1 is DFQATT, CDR2 SNEGSKA (reference sequence). The CDR3 is CSASLDGGGTEAFF. As DNA, the CDR3 is TGCAGTGCCTCCCTGGACGGAGGAGGAACTGAAGCTTTCTTT.

CDR3 sequence: CASSTTSGRVSSSYNEQFF. In nucleotides, the CDR3 is TGTGCCAGCAGTACGACTAGCGGGAGGGTCTCTAGCTCCTACAATGAGCAGTTCTTC. This chain links TRBV6-1 with TRBJ2-1, with 14 bases identical to TRBD2. V lost 5 bases to trimming and J lost 0 bases; unmatched junction nucleotides: 9. The CDR3 length is 19 residues. Germline CDR1 MNHNS, CDR2 SASEGT.

The chain carries TRBV18 and TRBJ2-2; D is uncertain. V lost 3 bases, J lost 1 base, and 6 bases lay in between. CDR1 is KGHSH, CDR2 LQKENI, per germline. The CDR3 loop spans 14 amino acids. The CDR3 loop is CASSPVGNTGELFF. In nucleotides, the CDR3 is TGTGCCAGCTCACCGGTAGGGAACACCGGGGAGCTGTTTTTT. The full variable domain, with the rest looked up from reference TRBV18 and TRBJ2-2, is NAGVMQNPRHLVRRRGQEARLRCSPMKGHSHVYWYRQLPEEGLKFMVYLQKENIIDESGMPKERFSAEFPKEGPSILRIQQVVRGDSAAYFCASSPVGNTGELFFGEGSRLTVL.

This clonotype was detected ten times or more. The chain couples TRBV12-3 or TRBV12-4 to TRBJ1-1, with no clear D. This CDR3 spans 14 amino acids. Trimming took off 7 bases at V and 5 bases at J, with 17 bases between the two ends. CDR3 amino acids: CASTVREAGTEAFF. CDR3 DNA sequence: TGTGCCAGCACGGTTAGGGAGGCGGGAACTGAAGCTTTCTTT.

This clonotype was counted ten times or more. The chain recombines TRBV9 with TRBJ1-6, with unresolved D. Germline V CDR1 and CDR2: SGDLS, YYNGEE. The CDR3 totals 13 residues. V was clipped by 8 bases and J by 5 bases, with 11 bases between them. The CDR3 sequence is CASSPLDNSPLHF. DNA of the CDR3: TGTGCCAGTAGCCCTCTCGATAATTCACCCCTCCACTTT.

The rearrangement links TRBV7-9 to TRBJ2-5, with D perhaps TRBD1 (5 bases). Trimming took 2 bases from V and 2 from J, leaving 9 bases between them. CDR3 size: 14 residues. CDR1 is SEHNR and CDR2 is FQNEAQ in the germline V gene (reference sequence). The CDR3 bases are TGTGCCAGCAGCTTACCAGGGTCACAAGAGACCCAGTACTTC. It specifies CASSLPGSQETQYF.

This clonotype was detected a few times. The V and J genes are TRBV12-3 or TRBV12-4 and TRBJ2-7, with 7 nucleotides matching TRBD1. The V segment lost 5 bases and the J segment 5 bases; nucleotides outside the gene matches: 6. The CDR3 extends over 13 amino acids. CDR3 amino acids: CASSRDSVDEQYF. The CDR3 nucleotides read TGTGCCAGCAGTCGGGACAGTGTTGACGAGCAGTACTTC.

This chain uses TRBV9 with TRBJ2-1; D gene unclear. Germline values: CDR1 SGDLS, CDR2 YYNGEE. The CDR3 totals 17 residues. Deletions cut 0 bases from V and 0 bases from J, with 13 bases between. CDR3 nucleotide sequence: TGTGCCAGCAGCGTAGGAACGGGCTTACGCTCCTACAATGAGCAGTTCTTC. This sequence encodes CASSVGTGLRSYNEQFF.

This clonotype was seen a handful of times. The chain uses TRBV10-1 and TRBJ1-1; D might be TRBD1 (5 bases). Trimming removed 0 bases at V and 10 bases at J, with 12 bases between. The CDR3 has 13 residues. Germline V gene sequence: CDR1 WNHNN, CDR2 SYGVQD (reference sequence). Here the CDR3 DNA reads TGCGCCAGCAGTGAGTCGATCCGGGGCCGAGCTTTCTTT. Translating it yields CASSESIRGRAFF.